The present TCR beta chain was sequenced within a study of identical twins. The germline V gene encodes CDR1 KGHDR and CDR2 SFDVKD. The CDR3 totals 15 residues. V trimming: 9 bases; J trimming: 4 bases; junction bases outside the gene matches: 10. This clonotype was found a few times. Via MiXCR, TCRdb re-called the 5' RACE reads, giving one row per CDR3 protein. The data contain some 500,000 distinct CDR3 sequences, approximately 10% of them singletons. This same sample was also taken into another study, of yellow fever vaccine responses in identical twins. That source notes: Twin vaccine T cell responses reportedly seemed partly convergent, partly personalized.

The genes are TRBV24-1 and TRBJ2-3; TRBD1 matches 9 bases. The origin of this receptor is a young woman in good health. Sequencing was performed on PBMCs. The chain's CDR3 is CATHPGQGEADTQYF. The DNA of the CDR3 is TGTGCCACCCACCCGGGACAGGGAGAGGCAGATACGCAGTATTTT.